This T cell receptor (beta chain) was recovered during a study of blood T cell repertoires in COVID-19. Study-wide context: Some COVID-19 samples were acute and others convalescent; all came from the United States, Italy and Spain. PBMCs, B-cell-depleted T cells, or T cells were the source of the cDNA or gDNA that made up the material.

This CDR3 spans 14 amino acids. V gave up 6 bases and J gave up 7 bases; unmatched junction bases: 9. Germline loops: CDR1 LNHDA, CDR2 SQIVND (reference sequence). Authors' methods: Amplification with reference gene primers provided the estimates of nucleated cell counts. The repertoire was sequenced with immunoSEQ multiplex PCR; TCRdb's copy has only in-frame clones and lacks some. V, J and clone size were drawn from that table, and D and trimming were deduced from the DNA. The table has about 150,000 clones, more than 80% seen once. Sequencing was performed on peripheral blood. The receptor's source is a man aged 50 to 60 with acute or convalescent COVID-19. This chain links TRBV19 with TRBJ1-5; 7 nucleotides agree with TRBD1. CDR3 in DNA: TGTGCCAGTAGCGATACAGGGGCCGACCAGCCCCAGCATTTT. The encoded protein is CASSDTGADQPQHF.